A selection of T cell receptor beta chains follows, all from one sample in a study of blood T cell repertoires in COVID-19. Measured with immunoSEQ multiplex PCR; TCRdb has only the in-frame clones, and not every one. This sample has approximately 100,000 clones, with around 85% found just once. Sequencing was done on a sample of peripheral blood. Receptor source: a man older than 75 with acute or convalescent COVID-19. Both conserved end residues are part of each CDR3. D genes are given only for firm matches. Clone size is shown for a subset of rows, as once, few, many or a class of expanded clone.

CDR3 length,V gene,clone size,J gene,D gene,CDR3 protein,CDR3 DNA
13,TRBV30,NA,TRBJ1-5,NA,CAWSGTGNQPQHF,TGTGCCTGGAGTGGGACAGGCAATCAGCCCCAGCATTTT
15,TRBV11-3,NA,TRBJ2-1,TRBD2,CASSLGGRRGNEQFF,TGTGCCAGCAGCTTAGGCGGGAGGCGGGGCAATGAGCAGTTCTTC
15,TRBV30,NA,TRBJ2-2,TRBD2,CAWLRGLAGTGELFF,TGTGCCTGGTTGAGAGGACTAGCGGGCACCGGGGAGCTGTTTTTT
17,TRBV15,NA,TRBJ1-3,NA,CATSRDAGGRTGNTIYF,TGTGCCACCAGCAGAGATGCGGGGGGGCGGACTGGAAACACCATATATTTT
16,TRBV15,few,TRBJ2-7,TRBD2,CATSRGREGRFYEQYF,TGTGCCACCAGCAGAGGGCGGGAGGGCCGATTCTACGAGCAGTACTTC
15,TRBV6-1,NA,TRBJ1-5,NA,CASSEPSGSNQPQHF,TGTGCCAGCAGTGAACCGTCAGGTAGCAATCAGCCCCAGCATTTT
15,TRBV28,few,TRBJ2-2,NA,CASSEGWFNTGELFF,TGTGCCAGCAGCGAGGGATGGTTCAACACCGGGGAGCTGTTTTTT
17,TRBV18,NA,TRBJ2-7,NA,CASSNEDSTRSPGEQYF,TGTGCCAGCTCAAATGAAGACAGCACAAGGTCCCCTGGCGAGCAGTACTTC
14,TRBV28,NA,TRBJ1-2,NA,CASSRDSVGYGYTF,TGTGCCAGCAGCCGCGACAGCGTCGGCTATGGCTACACCTTC
12,TRBV10-3,NA,TRBJ2-1,NA,CAITDAYNEQFF,TGTGCCATCACCGATGCGTACAATGAGCAGTTCTTC
16,TRBV6-6,NA,TRBJ1-1,NA,CASSYRGGAGVTEAFF,TGTGCCAGCAGTTACCGGGGGGGCGCGGGGGTCACTGAAGCTTTCTTT